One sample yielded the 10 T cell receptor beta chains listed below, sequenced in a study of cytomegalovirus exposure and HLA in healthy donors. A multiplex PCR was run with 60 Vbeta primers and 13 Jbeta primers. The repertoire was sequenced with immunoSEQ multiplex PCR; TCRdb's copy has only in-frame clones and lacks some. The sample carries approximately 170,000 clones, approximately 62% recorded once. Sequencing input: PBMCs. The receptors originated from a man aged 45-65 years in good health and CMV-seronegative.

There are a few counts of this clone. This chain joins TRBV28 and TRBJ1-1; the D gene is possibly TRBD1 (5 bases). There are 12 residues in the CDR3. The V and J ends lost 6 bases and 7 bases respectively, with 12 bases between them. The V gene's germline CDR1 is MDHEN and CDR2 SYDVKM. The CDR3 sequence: CASSLQGGEAFF. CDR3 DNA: TGTGCCAGCAGCCTCCAGGGAGGTGAAGCTTTCTTT.

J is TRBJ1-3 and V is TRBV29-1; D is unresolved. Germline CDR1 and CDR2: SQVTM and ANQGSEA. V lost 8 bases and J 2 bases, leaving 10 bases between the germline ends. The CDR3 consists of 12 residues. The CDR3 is CSPLLPGNTIYF. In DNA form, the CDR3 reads TGCAGCCCATTGCTACCTGGAAACACCATATATTTT.

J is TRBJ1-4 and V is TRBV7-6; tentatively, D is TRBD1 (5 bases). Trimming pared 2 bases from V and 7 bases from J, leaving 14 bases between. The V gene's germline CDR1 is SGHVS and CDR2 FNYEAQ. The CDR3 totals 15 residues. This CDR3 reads CASSLLYDRGEKLFF. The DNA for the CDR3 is TGTGCCAGCAGCTTACTTTATGATAGGGGTGAAAAACTGTTTTTT.

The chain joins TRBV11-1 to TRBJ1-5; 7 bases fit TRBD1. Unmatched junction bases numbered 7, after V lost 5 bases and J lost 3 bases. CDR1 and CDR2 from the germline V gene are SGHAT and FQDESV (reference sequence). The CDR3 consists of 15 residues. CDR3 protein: CASSPTGDPNQPQHF. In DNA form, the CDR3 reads TGTGCCAGCAGCCCCACAGGGGACCCCAATCAGCCCCAGCATTTT. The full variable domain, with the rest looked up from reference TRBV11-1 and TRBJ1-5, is EAEVAQSPRYKITEKSQAVAFWCDPISGHATLYWYRQILGQGPELLVQFQDESVVDDSQLPKDRFSAERLKGVDSTLKIQPAELGDSAMYLCASSPTGDPNQPQHFGDGTRLSIL.

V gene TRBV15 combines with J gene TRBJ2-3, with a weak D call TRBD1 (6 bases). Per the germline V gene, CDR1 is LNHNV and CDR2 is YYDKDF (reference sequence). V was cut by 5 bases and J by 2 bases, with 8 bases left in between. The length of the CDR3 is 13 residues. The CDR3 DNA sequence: TGTGCCACCAGCCCAGGGGACACAGATACGCAGTATTTT. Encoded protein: CATSPGDTDTQYF.

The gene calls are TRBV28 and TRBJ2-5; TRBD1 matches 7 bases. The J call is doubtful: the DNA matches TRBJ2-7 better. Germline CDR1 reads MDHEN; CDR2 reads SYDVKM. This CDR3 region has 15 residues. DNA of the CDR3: TGTGCCAGCAACCTAAAGGGACAGCCTACCTACGAGCAGTACTTC. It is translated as CASNLKGQPTYEQYF.

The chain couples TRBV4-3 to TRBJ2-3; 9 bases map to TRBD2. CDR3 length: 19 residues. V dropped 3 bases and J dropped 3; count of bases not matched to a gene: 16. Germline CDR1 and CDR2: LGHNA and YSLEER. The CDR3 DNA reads TGCGCCAGCAGCCACTCCAGAGTGAGGGCTAGCGGGGAGACAGATACGCAGTATTTT. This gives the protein CASSHSRVRASGETDTQYF.

The CDR3: CASSLGSLAGVPAKETQYF. The CDR3 DNA reads TGTGCCAGCAGCTTAGGGTCACTAGCGGGGGTCCCTGCTAAAGAGACCCAGTACTTC. The rearrangement uses TRBV7-2 and TRBJ2-5, with 11 bases identical to TRBD2. V gave up 1 base and J gave up 3 bases; unmatched junction bases: 13. This CDR3 is 19 amino acids long. The germline gives CDR1 SGHTA, CDR2 FQGNSA.

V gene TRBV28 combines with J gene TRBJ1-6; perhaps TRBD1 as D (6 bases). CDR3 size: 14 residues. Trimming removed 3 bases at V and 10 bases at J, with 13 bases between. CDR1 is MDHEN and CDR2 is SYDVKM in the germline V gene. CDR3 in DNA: TGTGCCAGCAGTTTTAACGGGGGGCGATCACCCCTCCACTTT. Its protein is CASSFNGGRSPLHF.

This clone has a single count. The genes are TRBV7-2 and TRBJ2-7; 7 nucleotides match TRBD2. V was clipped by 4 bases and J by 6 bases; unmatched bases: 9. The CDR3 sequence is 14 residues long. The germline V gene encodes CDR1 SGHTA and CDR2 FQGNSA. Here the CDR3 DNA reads TGTGCCAGCAGCTCCCTGGGGGGGATAGGCGAGCAGTACTTC. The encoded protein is CASSSLGGIGEQYF.